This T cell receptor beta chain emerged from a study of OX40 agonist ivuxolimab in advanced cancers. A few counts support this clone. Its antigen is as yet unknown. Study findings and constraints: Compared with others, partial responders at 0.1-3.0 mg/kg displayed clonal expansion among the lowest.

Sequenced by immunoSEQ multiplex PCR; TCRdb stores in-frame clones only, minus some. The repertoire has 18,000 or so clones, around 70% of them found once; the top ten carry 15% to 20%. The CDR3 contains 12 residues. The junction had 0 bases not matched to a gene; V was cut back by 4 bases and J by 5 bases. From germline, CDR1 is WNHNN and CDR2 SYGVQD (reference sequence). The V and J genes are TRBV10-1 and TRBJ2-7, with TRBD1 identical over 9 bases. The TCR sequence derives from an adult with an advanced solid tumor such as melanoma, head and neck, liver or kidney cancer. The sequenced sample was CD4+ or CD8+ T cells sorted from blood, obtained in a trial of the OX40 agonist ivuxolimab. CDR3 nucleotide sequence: TGCGCCAGCAGTGGGACAGGGGACGAGCAGTACTTC. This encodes CASSGTGDEQYF.